This TCR beta chain was captured by sequencing in a study of monozygotic twins with inflammatory bowel disease. From its re-call of the 5' RACE reads, TCRdb lists each CDR3 protein once, without DNA. This sample contains approximately 330,000 distinct CDR3 sequences. The CDR3 consists of 16 residues. Germline V gives CDR1 SGHRS, CDR2 YFSETQ. The specimen sequenced was blood. This chain links TRBV5-1 with TRBJ2-5; TCRdb gives TRBD1 as the D gene, but with no DNA this cannot be confirmed. This sequence originates from a human donor with ulcerative colitis or Crohn's disease, or a healthy co-twin of an affected twin (not recorded which). The CDR3 spells CASSRGQGTYQEAQYF. Filled out from reference TRBV5-1 and TRBJ2-5, the complete variable domain reads KAGVTQTPRYLIKTRGQQVTLSCSPISGHRSVSWYQQTPGQGLQFLFEYFSETQRNKGNFPGRFSGRQFSNSRSEMNVSTLELGDSALYLCASSRGQGTYQEAQYFGPGTRLLVL.